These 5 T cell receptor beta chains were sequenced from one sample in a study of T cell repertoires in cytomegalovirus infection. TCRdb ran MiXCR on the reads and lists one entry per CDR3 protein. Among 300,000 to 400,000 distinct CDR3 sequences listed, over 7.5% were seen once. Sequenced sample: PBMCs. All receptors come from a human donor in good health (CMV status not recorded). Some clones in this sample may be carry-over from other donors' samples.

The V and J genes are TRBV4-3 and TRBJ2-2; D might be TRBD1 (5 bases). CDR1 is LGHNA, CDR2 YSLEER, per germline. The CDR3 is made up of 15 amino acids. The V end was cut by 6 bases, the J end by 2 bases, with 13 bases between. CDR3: CASRQTVTNTGELFF. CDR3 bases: TGCGCCAGCAGGCAGACAGTTACTAACACCGGGGAGCTGTTTTTT.

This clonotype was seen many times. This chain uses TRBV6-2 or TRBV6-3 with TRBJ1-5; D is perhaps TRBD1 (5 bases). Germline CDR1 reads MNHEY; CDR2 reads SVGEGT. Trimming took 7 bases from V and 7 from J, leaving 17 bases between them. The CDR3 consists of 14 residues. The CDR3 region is CASKEWTMGQPQHF. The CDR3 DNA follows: TGTGCCAGCAAGGAGTGGACAATGGGACAGCCCCAGCATTTT.

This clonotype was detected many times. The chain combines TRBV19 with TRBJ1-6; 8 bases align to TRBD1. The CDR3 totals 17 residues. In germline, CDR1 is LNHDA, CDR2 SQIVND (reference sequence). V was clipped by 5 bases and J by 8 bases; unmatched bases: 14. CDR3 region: CASSPGLGTGEDSPLHF. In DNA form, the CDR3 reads TGTGCCAGTAGTCCAGGACTTGGGACAGGTGAAGATTCACCCCTCCACTTT.

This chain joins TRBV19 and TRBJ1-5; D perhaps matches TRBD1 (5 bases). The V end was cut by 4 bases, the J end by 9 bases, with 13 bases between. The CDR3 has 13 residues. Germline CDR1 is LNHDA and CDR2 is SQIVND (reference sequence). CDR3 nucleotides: TGTGCCAGTAGTAGGGACGGAACTAGGCCCCAGCATTTT. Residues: CASSRDGTRPQHF.

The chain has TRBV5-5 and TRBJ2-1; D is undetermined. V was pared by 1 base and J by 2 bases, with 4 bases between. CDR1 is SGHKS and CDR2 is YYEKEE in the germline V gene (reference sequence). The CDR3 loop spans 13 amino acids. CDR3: CASSLNPYNEQFF. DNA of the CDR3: TGTGCCAGCAGCTTGAATCCCTACAATGAGCAGTTCTTC.